What follows are 11 T cell receptor beta chains derived from one specimen sequenced in a study of blood T cell repertoires in COVID-19. TCRdb's copy holds only in-frame clones and misses some; the assay was immunoSEQ multiplex PCR. The sample comprises about 200,000 clones, more than 75% of which are singletons, and approximately 5% rests with the top ten. The sample was PBMCs or T cells enriched from blood (not recorded which). These receptors were collected from a man aged 35-49 years with acute COVID-19.

The chain carries TRBV15 and TRBJ1-5; a weak D match, TRBD1 (5 bases). This CDR3 region has 13 residues. Per the germline V gene, CDR1 is LNHNV and CDR2 is YYDKDF (reference sequence). V lost 5 bases, J lost 2 bases, and 7 bases lay in between. The CDR3 reads CATSPGGNQPQHF. In nucleotides, the CDR3 is TGTGCCACCAGCCCGGGGGGCAATCAGCCCCAGCATTTT.

This chain joins TRBV4-2 and TRBJ2-7, with 7 bases lining up with TRBD2. The ends lost 1 base at V and 2 bases at J; junction bases unmatched: 5. Germline CDR1 is LGHNA and CDR2 is YNFKEQ. The CDR3 has 15 amino acids. Written as DNA, the CDR3 is TGTGCCAGCAGCCAAGCCTCGGGAGGAACCTACGAGCAGTACTTC. This translates into CASSQASGGTYEQYF.

This rearrangement joins TRBV27 to TRBJ1-1; perhaps TRBD1 as D (6 bases). Germline CDR1 MNHEY, CDR2 SMNVEV (reference sequence). CDR3 length equals 13 residues. Trimming shortened V by 5 bases and J by 4 bases, and 11 bases separated the two germline ends. CDR3 sequence (DNA): TGTGCCAGCAGTCTACAGGGAAGCACTGAAGCTTTCTTT. It yields the protein CASSLQGSTEAFF.

The chain joins TRBV4-3 to TRBJ2-3, with 8 positions matching TRBD2. V dropped 0 bases and J dropped 14; count of bases not matched to a gene: 7. The germline V gene has CDR1 LGHNA and CDR2 YSLEER. The CDR3 loop spans 13 amino acids. CDR3 protein: CASSQEKSGGLYF. CDR3 DNA: TGCGCCAGCAGCCAAGAAAAAAGCGGGGGTCTGTATTTT.

CDR3 DNA sequence: TGTGCCAGCAGGGGCGTTTTCGGGGCAGATACGCAGTATTTT. Translation gives CASRGVFGADTQYF. The J gene is TRBJ2-3, the V gene TRBV27, with TRBD2 as a possible D gene (5 bases). This CDR3 spans 14 amino acids. Germline CDR1 is MNHEY and CDR2 is SMNVEV (reference sequence). V lost 6 bases to trimming and J lost 4 bases, with 14 bases between them.

This chain connects TRBV20-1 to TRBJ1-1, with D uncertain. V lost 4 bases and J lost 6, with 9 bases in between. CDR1 and CDR2 from the germline V gene are DFQATT and SNEGSKA (reference sequence). The CDR3 is 11 residues long. This chain's CDR3 is CSATQWPEAFF. The CDR3 DNA follows: TGCAGTGCTACCCAGTGGCCTGAAGCTTTCTTT.

This clone was picked up a small number of times. V gene TRBV24-1 combines with J gene TRBJ2-4, with 8 nucleotides matching TRBD1. CDR1 KGHDR and CDR2 SFDVKD come from the germline V gene. The V segment lost 7 bases and the J segment 8 bases; nucleotides outside the gene matches: 6. The CDR3 runs 13 residues. This CDR3 is CATSSGGSDIQYF. The CDR3 DNA reads TGTGCCACCAGCTCAGGGGGCAGTGACATTCAGTACTTC.

The chain combines TRBV5-1 with TRBJ2-3, with TRBD1 as a possible D gene (6 bases). This CDR3 comprises 16 residues. V was pared by 0 bases and J by 2 bases, with 13 bases between. Germline V gene lookup returns CDR1 SGHRS and CDR2 YFSETQ. The CDR3 bases are TGCGCCAGCAGCTTGGATGGGACACCTTCCACAGATACGCAGTATTTT. Protein: CASSLDGTPSTDTQYF.

This chain joins TRBV7-3 and TRBJ2-2; 9 bases are shared with TRBD2. Losses at the gene ends were 5 bases for V and 3 bases for J; bases not matched to a gene: 4. The CDR3 covers 15 residues. Looked up from germline, CDR1 is SGHTA and CDR2 is FQGTGA. CDR3 sequence: CASSPGLAYTGELFF. CDR3 DNA: TGTGCCAGCAGCCCGGGACTAGCTTACACCGGGGAGCTGTTTTTT.

J is TRBJ1-4 and V is TRBV5-4; TRBD1 is a possible D gene (5 bases). CDR3 length equals 14 residues. The V and J ends lost 3 bases and 5 bases respectively, with 11 bases between them. Germline CDR1 is SGHNT and CDR2 is YYREEE (reference sequence). The chain's CDR3 is CASSSDRKNEKLFF. Here the CDR3 DNA reads TGTGCCAGCAGCTCCGACAGAAAGAATGAAAAACTGTTTTTT.

This chain connects TRBV19 to TRBJ2-7; D might be TRBD1 (6 bases). CDR3 size: 13 residues. From germline, CDR1 is LNHDA and CDR2 SQIVND (reference sequence). V shed 7 bases and J shed 5 bases, with 15 bases lying between them. CDR3 nucleotide sequence: TGTGCCAGTACCATACAGGGTTCCAACGAGCAGTACTTC. This gives the protein CASTIQGSNEQYF.